A few counts support the clone carrying this T cell receptor (beta chain). The CDR3 covers 12 residues. V lost 3 bases and J lost 8, with 11 bases in between. The germline V gene has CDR1 DFQATT and CDR2 SNEGSKA (reference sequence). TCRdb analysed the RT-PCR reads with MiXCR anew, one entry per CDR3 protein. There are about 680,000 distinct CDR3 sequences in the sample; 12% to 15% occur only once, and 3.6% lies in the top ten. The origin of this receptor is a female donor in good health, serving as a healthy control. The sample taken for sequencing was memory CD4+ T cells from blood. V usage is TRBV20-1 and J usage is TRBJ2-4; D is uncertain. For the CDR3, the DNA is TGCAGTGCTAGTTACGACACGGACATTCAGTACTTC. Translating it yields CSASYDTDIQYF.